This T cell receptor (beta chain) appears in the sequencing data of a study of T cell repertoires in cytomegalovirus infection. In the study overall: Both CMV infection and a matching HLA type were indicated by public TCR beta signatures. General observations from the study: The response measured ex vivo was dominated by TCR beta clonotypes (HLA-C-restricted and CMV-specific).

MiXCR, applied by TCRdb to the reads, yields one record per CDR3 protein. The sample comprises about 400,000 distinct CDR3 sequences, roughly 36% of which are singletons, and less than 15% rests with the top ten. This clonotype was observed a handful of times. The antigen remains unidentified. This TCR came from a human donor in good health (CMV status not recorded). Some clones in this sample may be carry-over from other donors' samples. The sequenced sample was cultured PBMCs, obtained from culture after CMV antigen stimulation.

The CDR3 nucleotides read TGCGCCAGCAGCTTGGGACAGGCATCCTATGGCTACACCTTC. It translates to CASSLGQASYGYTF. V gene TRBV5-1 combines with J gene TRBJ1-2; a weak D match, TRBD1 (6 bases). This CDR3 spans 14 amino acids. Trimming stripped 0 bases from V and 4 bases from J, with 10 bases between. Germline CDR1 is SGHRS and CDR2 is YFSETQ.